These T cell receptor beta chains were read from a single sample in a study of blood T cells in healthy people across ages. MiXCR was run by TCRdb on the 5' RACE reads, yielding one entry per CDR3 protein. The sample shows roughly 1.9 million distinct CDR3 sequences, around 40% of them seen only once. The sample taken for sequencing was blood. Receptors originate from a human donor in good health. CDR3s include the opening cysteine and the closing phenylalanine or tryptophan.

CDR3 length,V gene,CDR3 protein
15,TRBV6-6,CASSYSKQGAYGYTF
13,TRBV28,CASSLSGRQVQYF
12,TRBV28,CASSLRAYEQFF
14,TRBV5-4,CASSFGDRINGYTF
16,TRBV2,CASSDIRGSGASVLTF
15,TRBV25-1,CASSGDGGWKNGYTF
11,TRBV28,CASIEGGEQYF
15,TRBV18,CASSPPLGTNTEAFF
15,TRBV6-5,CASSFQGTVGNTIYF
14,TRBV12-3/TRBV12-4,CASSPNPQRLVEYF
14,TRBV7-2,CASSFPGAYYGYTF
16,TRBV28,CASSFSVRTGEEKLFF
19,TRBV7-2,CASSPRTSGGAWTLNEQFF
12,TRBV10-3,CAISMWGQPQHF
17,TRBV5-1,CASSRRTTQSFGEKLFF
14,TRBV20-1,CSARLGVRYNEQFF
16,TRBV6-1,CAGSSALATGAETRYF
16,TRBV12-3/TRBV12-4,CASSLRGLAGAKEQYF
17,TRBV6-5,CASSYSGSGGAYNEQFF
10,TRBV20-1,CSAIDNEQFF
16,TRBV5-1,CASSQQGQGAFDEQFF
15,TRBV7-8,CASSLRLRVPYEQYF
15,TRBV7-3,CASGSGATSTDTQYF
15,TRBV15,CATSDELELGETQYF
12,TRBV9,CASSPAGAFQYF
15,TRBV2,CASSITSGVFDEQFF
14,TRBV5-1,CASSYSGTPNGYTF
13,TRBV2,CASSEHIDYGYTF
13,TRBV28,CASSLWGPYEQYF
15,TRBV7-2,CASSLLGRSTDTQYF
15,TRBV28,CASSLYRGGQNEQFF